The following is a T cell receptor beta chain sequence with its context. Its cognate antigen is unknown. Researchers ran the PCR with 60 Vbeta and 13 Jbeta primers. Profiling relied on immunoSEQ multiplex PCR, and the TCRdb table lists in-frame clones only, not all of them. With roughly 78,000 clones in the sample, the ten largest clones hold roughly 0.9%. The source of the sample is a study of cytomegalovirus exposure and HLA in healthy donors. General study findings and limits: According to the study, about 180 TCR beta chains were cytomegalovirus-associated. Three CMV-associated chains proved CMV antigen-specific in vitro.

Germline CDR1 and CDR2: LNHDA and SQIVND (reference sequence). CDR3 length equals 13 residues. Trimming stripped 3 bases from V and 2 bases from J, with 8 bases between. The sequence was obtained from a boy aged 10-17 years in good health and CMV-seronegative. Sequenced material: PBMCs. This chain links TRBV19 with TRBJ2-7, with D possibly being TRBD1 (5 bases). CDR3 sequence (DNA): TGTGCCAGTAGTATTGGGGCCCCCTACGAGCAGTACTTC. Amino acids: CASSIGAPYEQYF.